The following is a T cell receptor beta chain sequence with its context. Its specificity is not known. An end of the junction differs from the germline gene, which may be a read error. This sample was taken from a study of metastatic and nonmetastatic thyroid tumors. On the study more broadly: For malignant and benign thyroid patients, tumor or nodule tissue and blood were the sources whose repertoires were compared. Study outcomes and limitations: When malignant thyroid tumors were compared with benign nodules, TCR beta diversity was reportedly significantly higher in the malignant tumors. This held in both blood and tumor samples.

Patients had received no treatment of any kind before thyroid surgery. Per the original methods: CDR3 was compared across clinicopathological groups, and the resulting differences were used to build a distant-metastasis classifier for papillary thyroid cancer. With MiXCR, TCRdb called clones anew from the PCR reads. For this entry, the V and J calls and clone size follow TCRdb and not the study's own pipeline. There are some 39,000 clones in the sample; 15% to 20% occur only once, and approximately 23% lies in the top ten. This receptor was taken from a female donor with papillary thyroid cancer or a benign thyroid nodule (not recorded which). Some clones in this sample may be carry-over from other donors' samples. Sequencing used blood.

The CDR3 bases are TGTGCCAGTAGTATTGAGGGGGCGACTGGGGCCAACCTCCTGACTTTC. It specifies CASSIEGATGANLLTF. The chain has TRBV19 and TRBJ2-6; TRBD1 matches at 7 bases. This CDR3 has 16 amino acids. Per germline, CDR1 LNHDA and CDR2 SQIVND (reference sequence).